The text below deals with one T cell receptor (beta chain). Its antigen remains unidentified. Cells stained for CD3, CD4, CD8, CD45RA, CD27 and viability were sorted into four CD45RA/CD27 subsets. The sample belongs to a study of naive and memory T cell subsets. Study conclusions and caveats: Especially in CD8 cells, naive repertoires contained a few larger clonotypes, possibly CD45RA-re-expressing memory cells.

Trimming at V came to 2 bases and at J to 3 bases, leaving 9 bases not matched to a gene. This CDR3 has 18 amino acids. Germline-derived CDR1 and CDR2 are LGHNT and FRNRAP. The beta constant-region primer was an equimolar mix of two oligonucleotides covering TRBC1 and TRBC2. The ligated cDNA underwent four PCR rounds using SP2 and nested alpha and beta constant-region primers. TCRdb re-derived calls from the UMI-ligation and nested PCR reads in MiXCR, one entry per CDR3 protein. The sample comprises approximately 150,000 distinct CDR3 sequences, approximately 20% of which are singletons, and about 0.57% rests with the top ten.

The rearrangement joins TRBV12-5 to TRBJ1-6, with TRBD1 matching over 8 bases. Sequencing input: naive CD8+ T cells from blood. The sequence derives from a human donor in good health. The CDR3 coding sequence is TGTGCTAGTGGTTTGATCAGGACAGGGTCATTCTATAATTCACCCCTCCACTTT. This encodes CASGLIRTGSFYNSPLHF.